This entry concerns a single T cell receptor (beta chain). Its antigen is unidentified. This specimen belongs to a study of shared clonotypes between healthy human individuals. Turning to the study itself: With ages of 18 to 49, the donors were a couple of women and three men.

Germline lookup yields CDR1 GTSNPN and CDR2 SVGIG (reference sequence). The CDR3 extends over 15 amino acids. With 4 bases removed from V and 4 bases from J, the gap between germline ends came to 17 bases. Authors' analysis steps: ImmunoSEQ output lacked quality scores and full-length reads, limiting matched filtering. TCRdb keeps only in-frame clones here, not all; method: immunoSEQ multiplex PCR. V, J and clone size were drawn from that table, and D and trimming were deduced from the DNA. The repertoire holds about 2 million clones, with roughly 96% as singletons. Findings of the study overall: Naive subsets generally had larger estimated richness than memory subsets.

The genes are TRBV30 and TRBJ1-5; D is ambiguous. The TCR was taken from a man aged 18 to 30 in good health. The sequencing input was naive CD4+ T cells sorted from blood. Subset reported: CD45RA+ positively selected. CDR3 amino acids: CAWTSTGSFNQPQHF. The CDR3 DNA reads as TGTGCCTGGACCTCTACGGGATCCTTTAATCAGCCCCAGCATTTT.